The source of this T cell receptor (beta chain) is a study of T cells in localized non-small cell lung cancer. CDR1 and CDR2 from the germline V gene are LNHDA and SQIVND (reference sequence). This CDR3 contains 15 residues. V gave up 4 bases and J gave up 0 bases, with 7 bases separating them. In regard to this clone: The target antigen is unknown.

Overall study findings and caveats: Uninvolved adjacent lung had higher T cell clonality than tumor and all other tissues. Blood T cell density predicted longer survival; adjacent-lung clonality, shorter. Turning up in adjacent lung were a median approximately 58 of the top 100 tumor clones. Multi-region tumor sequencing was not done, so intratumor heterogeneity could not be excluded.

Some clones are missing from TCRdb's copy, which holds only in-frame ones; the method was immunoSEQ multiplex PCR. Here the sample spans fewer than 90,000 clones, 84% being singletons. V usage is TRBV19 and J usage is TRBJ1-6; D is unresolved. This clonotype originated in a man aged 35-69 years with stage I lung adenocarcinoma. The specimen was peripheral blood, collected before any cancer treatment. In DNA form, the CDR3 reads TGTGCCAGTAGTAGTTCGAGCTCCTATAATTCACCCCTCCACTTT. Amino acid sequence: CASSSSSSYNSPLHF. The entire variable domain, with the rest obtained from reference TRBV19 and TRBJ1-6, is as follows: DGGITQSPKYLFRKEGQNVTLSCEQNLNHDAMYWYRQDPGQGLRLIYYSQIVNDFQKGDIAEGYSVSREKKESFPLTVTSAQKNPTAFYLCASSSSSSYNSPLHFGNGTRLTVT.